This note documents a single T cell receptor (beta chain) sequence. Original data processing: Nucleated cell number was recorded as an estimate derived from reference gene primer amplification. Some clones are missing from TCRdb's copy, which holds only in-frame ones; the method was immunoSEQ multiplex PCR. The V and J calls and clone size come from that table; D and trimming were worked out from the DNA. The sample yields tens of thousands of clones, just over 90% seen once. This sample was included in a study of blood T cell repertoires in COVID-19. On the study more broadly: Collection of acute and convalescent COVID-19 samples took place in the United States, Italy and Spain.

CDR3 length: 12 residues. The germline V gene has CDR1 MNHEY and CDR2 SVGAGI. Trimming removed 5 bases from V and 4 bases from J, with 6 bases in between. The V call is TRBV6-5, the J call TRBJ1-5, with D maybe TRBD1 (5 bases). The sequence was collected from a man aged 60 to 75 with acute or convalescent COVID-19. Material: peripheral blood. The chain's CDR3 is CASSRTNQPQHF. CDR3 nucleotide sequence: TGTGCCAGCAGTCGGACAAATCAGCCCCAGCATTTT.